A selection of T cell receptor beta chains follows, all from one sample in a study of blood T cell repertoires in COVID-19. Profiled with immunoSEQ multiplex PCR; TCRdb holds only in-frame clones, not every one. There are about 280,000 clones in the sample; approximately 86% occur only once, and around 14% lies in the top ten. The sequenced material came from peripheral blood. Receptors were obtained from a woman in her 70s with COVID-19, enrolled during active disease. Both conserved end residues are part of each CDR3. Fields, in order: V gene, D gene, J gene, clone size, CDR3 protein, CDR3 DNA. D genes are given only for firm matches. Some rows mark clone size as missing; the rest say once, few, many or name a class of expanded clone.

V gene: TRBV12-3/TRBV12-4; D gene: NA; J gene: TRBJ2-1; clone size: NA; CDR3 protein: CASSPIVLSGQFF; CDR3 DNA: TGTGCCAGCAGCCCGATTGTTCTCTCCGGGCAGTTCTTC
V gene: TRBV5-4; D gene: NA; J gene: TRBJ2-7; clone size: NA; CDR3 protein: CASSIKSSYEQYF; CDR3 DNA: TGTGCCAGCAGCATAAAGAGCTCCTACGAGCAGTACTTC
V gene: TRBV27; D gene: NA; J gene: TRBJ1-1; clone size: NA; CDR3 protein: CASTYRALNTEAFF; CDR3 DNA: TGTGCCAGCACCTACAGGGCCTTGAACACTGAAGCTTTCTTT
V gene: TRBV6-5; D gene: TRBD1; J gene: TRBJ2-3; clone size: NA; CDR3 protein: CASSYWDRGADTQYF; CDR3 DNA: TGTGCCAGCAGTTACTGGGACAGGGGTGCAGATACGCAGTATTTT
V gene: TRBV4-3; D gene: TRBD1; J gene: TRBJ2-7; clone size: NA; CDR3 protein: CASSQRGGRGYEQYF; CDR3 DNA: TGCGCCAGCAGCCAACGAGGGGGCAGGGGCTACGAGCAGTACTTC
V gene: TRBV30; D gene: NA; J gene: TRBJ2-1; clone size: NA; CDR3 protein: CAWSFTGNNEQFF; CDR3 DNA: TGTGCCTGGAGTTTTACAGGGAACAATGAGCAGTTCTTC
V gene: TRBV4-1; D gene: TRBD1; J gene: TRBJ2-7; clone size: few; CDR3 protein: CASSPKQGGYEQYF; CDR3 DNA: TGCGCCAGCAGCCCTAAACAGGGGGGCTACGAGCAGTACTTC
V gene: TRBV9; D gene: TRBD1; J gene: TRBJ1-4; clone size: NA; CDR3 protein: CASSLTDREAEKLFF; CDR3 DNA: TGTGCCAGCAGCTTGACAGACAGGGAGGCGGAAAAACTGTTTTTT
V gene: TRBV5-1; D gene: NA; J gene: TRBJ2-7; clone size: NA; CDR3 protein: CASSLTGSYEQYF; CDR3 DNA: TGCGCCAGCAGCTTGACAGGTTCCTACGAGCAGTACTTC
V gene: TRBV12-5; D gene: TRBD2; J gene: TRBJ2-3; clone size: once; CDR3 protein: CASGFLLAGGPDTQYF; CDR3 DNA: TGTGCTAGTGGTTTTTTACTAGCGGGGGGGCCAGATACGCAGTATTTT
V gene: TRBV29-1; D gene: NA; J gene: TRBJ1-2; clone size: NA; CDR3 protein: CSVERGGEDYGYTF; CDR3 DNA: TGCAGCGTTGAAAGGGGGGGCGAGGACTATGGCTACACCTTC
V gene: TRBV9; D gene: NA; J gene: TRBJ2-2; clone size: NA; CDR3 protein: CASSVERTSNTGELFF; CDR3 DNA: TGTGCCAGCAGCGTAGAAAGGACATCGAACACCGGGGAGCTGTTTTTT
V gene: TRBV28; D gene: NA; J gene: TRBJ2-5; clone size: few; CDR3 protein: CASSLIRGTGVMETQYF; CDR3 DNA: TGTGCCAGCAGTTTAATTCGGGGGACCGGGGTTATGGAGACCCAGTACTTC
V gene: TRBV7-9; D gene: NA; J gene: TRBJ2-5; clone size: NA; CDR3 protein: CASSLVASAGRETQYF; CDR3 DNA: TGTGCCAGCAGCTTGGTAGCTTCGGCAGGGAGGGAGACCCAGTACTTC
V gene: TRBV7-8; D gene: TRBD2; J gene: TRBJ2-1; clone size: NA; CDR3 protein: CASSLEGRGGLDEQFF; CDR3 DNA: TGTGCCAGCAGCTTAGAAGGGCGGGGGGGCCTTGATGAGCAGTTCTTC
V gene: TRBV4-1; D gene: TRBD2; J gene: TRBJ2-1; clone size: NA; CDR3 protein: CASSQSSPGLAINEQFF; CDR3 DNA: TGCGCCAGCAGCCAATCCTCCCCGGGACTAGCCATCAATGAGCAGTTCTTC
V gene: TRBV2; D gene: NA; J gene: TRBJ2-5; clone size: NA; CDR3 protein: CASSGTSDLETQYF; CDR3 DNA: TGTGCCAGCAGTGGGACATCGGATTTAGAGACCCAGTACTTC
V gene: TRBV30; D gene: NA; J gene: TRBJ1-2; clone size: few; CDR3 protein: CAWRRERSYGYTF; CDR3 DNA: TGTGCCTGGAGGCGGGAACGGTCCTATGGCTACACCTTC
V gene: TRBV5-4; D gene: TRBD1; J gene: TRBJ1-1; clone size: NA; CDR3 protein: CASSLVQGAVTEAFF; CDR3 DNA: TGTGCCAGCAGCTTGGTCCAGGGGGCGGTCACTGAAGCTTTCTTT
V gene: TRBV6-5; D gene: TRBD1; J gene: TRBJ1-2; clone size: NA; CDR3 protein: CASSFYRGGGYTF; CDR3 DNA: TGTGCCAGCAGCTTCTACAGGGGTGGTGGCTACACCTTC
V gene: TRBV6-5; D gene: NA; J gene: TRBJ1-4; clone size: few; CDR3 protein: CASSYRGTTNEKLFF; CDR3 DNA: TGTGCCAGCAGTTACAGGGGTACAACTAATGAAAAACTGTTTTTT
V gene: TRBV2; D gene: TRBD1; J gene: TRBJ1-1; clone size: NA; CDR3 protein: CASKASGGNTEAFF; CDR3 DNA: TGTGCCAGCAAGGCGTCAGGGGGGAACACTGAAGCTTTCTTT